This entry features one TCR beta chain sequence. The entry originates in a study of blood T cells in healthy people across ages. The authors ran a second PCR of roughly 6 to 12 cycles using a sample-barcoded 5' primer and a J-beta primer mix. MiXCR, run by TCRdb on the 5' RACE reads, gives a single entry per CDR3 protein. The sample contains nearly 800,000 distinct CDR3 sequences, roughly 25% of which appear only once. Per germline, CDR1 MDHEN and CDR2 SYDVKM. After removal of 10 bases from V and 1 base from J, the junction contained 12 bases not matched to a gene. The CDR3 spans 15 residues. Every donor gave roughly 9.2 milliliters of peripheral blood. The sample also formed part of further work on T cells of mothers and their children. As that study records: The second PCR used the M1S primer, and this primer added sample barcodes and 2-4 random nucleotides.

The rearrangement joins TRBV28 to TRBJ2-7; TRBD2 matches at 8 bases. The sequenced sample consisted of blood. The source is a boy between 10 and 17 years old in good health. The CDR3 DNA is TGTGCCACCGCCACCCCGGGACTAGGGTCCTACGAGCAGTACTTC. It encodes CATATPGLGSYEQYF.